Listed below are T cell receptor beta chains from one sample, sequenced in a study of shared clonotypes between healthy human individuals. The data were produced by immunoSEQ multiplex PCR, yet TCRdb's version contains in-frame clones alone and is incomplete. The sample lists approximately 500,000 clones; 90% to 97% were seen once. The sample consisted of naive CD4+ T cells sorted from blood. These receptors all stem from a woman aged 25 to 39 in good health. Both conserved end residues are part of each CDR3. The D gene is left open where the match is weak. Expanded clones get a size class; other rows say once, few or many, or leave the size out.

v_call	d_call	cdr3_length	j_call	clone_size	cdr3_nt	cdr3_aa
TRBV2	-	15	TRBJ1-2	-	TGTGCCAGCAGCTCGGACGGATATATTAACTATGGCTACACCTTC	CASSSDGYINYGYTF
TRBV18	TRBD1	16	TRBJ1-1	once	TGTGCCAGCTCACCGAGGGACAGCCGCATGAACACTGAAGCTTTCTTT	CASSPRDSRMNTEAFF
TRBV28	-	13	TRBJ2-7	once	TGTGCCAGCAGTTTATATTATGCCTACGAGCAGTACTTC	CASSLYYAYEQYF
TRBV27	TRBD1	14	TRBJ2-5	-	TGTGCCAGCAGTTTAGCAGGGGGCTACGAGACCCAGTACTTC	CASSLAGGYETQYF
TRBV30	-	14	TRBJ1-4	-	TGTGCCTGGGCTACGGGGCGCATGGGGGAAAAACTGTTTTTT	CAWATGRMGEKLFF
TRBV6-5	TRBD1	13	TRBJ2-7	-	TGTGCCAGCAGTCCCGGGACAGGGATCGAGCAGTACTTC	CASSPGTGIEQYF
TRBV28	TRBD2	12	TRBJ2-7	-	TGTGCCACCCCCATAGCGGGCAGCGAGCAGTACTTC	CATPIAGSEQYF
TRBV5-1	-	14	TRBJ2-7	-	TGCGCCAGCAGCTTGGCTCCGGGTACCTACGAGCAGTACTTC	CASSLAPGTYEQYF
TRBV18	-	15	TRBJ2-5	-	TGTGCCAGCTCACCCGAGGTGGGGATTTGGGAGACCCAGTACTTC	CASSPEVGIWETQYF
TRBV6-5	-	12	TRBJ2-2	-	TGTGCCAGCAAACAGAACACCGGGGAGCTGTTTTTT	CASKQNTGELFF
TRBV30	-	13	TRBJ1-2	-	TGTGCCTGGAGTGTTTCAGGGGAGGGGGGCTACACCTTC	CAWSVSGEGGYTF